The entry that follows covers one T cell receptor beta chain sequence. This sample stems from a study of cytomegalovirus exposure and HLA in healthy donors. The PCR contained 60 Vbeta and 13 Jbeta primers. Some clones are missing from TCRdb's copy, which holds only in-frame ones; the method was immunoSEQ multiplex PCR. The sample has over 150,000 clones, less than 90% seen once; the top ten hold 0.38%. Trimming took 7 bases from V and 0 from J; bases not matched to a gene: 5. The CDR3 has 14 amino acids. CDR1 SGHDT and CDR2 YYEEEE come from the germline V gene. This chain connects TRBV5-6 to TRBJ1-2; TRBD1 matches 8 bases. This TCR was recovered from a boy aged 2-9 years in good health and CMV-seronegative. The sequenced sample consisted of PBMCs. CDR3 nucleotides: TGTGCCAGCGGCCGGGACAGGCCTAACTATGGCTACACCTTC. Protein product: CASGRDRPNYGYTF.